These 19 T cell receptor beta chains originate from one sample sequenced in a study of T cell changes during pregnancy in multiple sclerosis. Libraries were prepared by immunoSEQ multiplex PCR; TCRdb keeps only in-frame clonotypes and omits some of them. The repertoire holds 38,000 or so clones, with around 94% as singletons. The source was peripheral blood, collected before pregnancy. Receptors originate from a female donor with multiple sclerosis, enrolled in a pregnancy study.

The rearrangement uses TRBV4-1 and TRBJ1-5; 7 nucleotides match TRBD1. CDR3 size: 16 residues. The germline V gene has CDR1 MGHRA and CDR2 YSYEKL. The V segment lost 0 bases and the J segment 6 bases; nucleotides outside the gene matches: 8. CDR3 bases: TGCGCCAGCAGCCAAGATAGTACAGGGGCAAGTCAGCCCCAGCATTTT. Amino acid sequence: CASSQDSTGASQPQHF.

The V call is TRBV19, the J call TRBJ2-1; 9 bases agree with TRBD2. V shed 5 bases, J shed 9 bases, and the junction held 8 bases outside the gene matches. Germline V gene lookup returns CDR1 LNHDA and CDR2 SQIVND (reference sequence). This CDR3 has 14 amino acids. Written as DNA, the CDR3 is TGTGCCAGTAGTTTTAGCGGGAGCGAGGTTGAGCAGTTCTTC. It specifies CASSFSGSEVEQFF.

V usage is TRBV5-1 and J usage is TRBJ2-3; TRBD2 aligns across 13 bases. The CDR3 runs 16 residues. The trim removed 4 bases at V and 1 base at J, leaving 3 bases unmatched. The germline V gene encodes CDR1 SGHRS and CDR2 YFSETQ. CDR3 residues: CASSAGTSGGTDTQYF. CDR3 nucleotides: TGCGCCAGCAGCGCCGGGACTAGCGGGGGCACAGATACGCAGTATTTT. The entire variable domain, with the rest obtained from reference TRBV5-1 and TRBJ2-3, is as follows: KAGVTQTPRYLIKTRGQQVTLSCSPISGHRSVSWYQQTPGQGLQFLFEYFSETQRNKGNFPGRFSGRQFSNSRSEMNVSTLELGDSALYLCASSAGTSGGTDTQYFGPGTRLTVL.

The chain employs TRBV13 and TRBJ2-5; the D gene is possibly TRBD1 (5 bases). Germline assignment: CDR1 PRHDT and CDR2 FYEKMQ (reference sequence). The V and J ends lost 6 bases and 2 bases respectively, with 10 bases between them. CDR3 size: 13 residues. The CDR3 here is CASSARVQETQYF. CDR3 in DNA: TGTGCCAGCAGTGCCAGGGTTCAAGAGACCCAGTACTTC. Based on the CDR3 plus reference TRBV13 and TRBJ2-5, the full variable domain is AAGVIQSPRHLIKEKRETATLKCYPIPRHDTVYWYQQGPGQDPQFLISFYEKMQSDKGSIPDRFSAQQFSDYHSELNMSSLELGDSALYFCASSARVQETQYFGPGTRLLVL.

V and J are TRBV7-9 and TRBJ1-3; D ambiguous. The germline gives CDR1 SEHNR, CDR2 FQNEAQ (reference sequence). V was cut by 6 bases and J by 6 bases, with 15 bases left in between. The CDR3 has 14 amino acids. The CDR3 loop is CASSRMEGPNTIYF. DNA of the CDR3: TGTGCCAGCAGTCGCATGGAGGGCCCAAACACCATATATTTT.

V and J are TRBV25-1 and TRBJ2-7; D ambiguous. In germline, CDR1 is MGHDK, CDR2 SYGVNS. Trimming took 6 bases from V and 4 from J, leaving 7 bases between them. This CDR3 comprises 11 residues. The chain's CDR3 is CASSLTYEQYF. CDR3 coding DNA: TGTGCCAGCAGCCTTACATACGAGCAGTACTTC.

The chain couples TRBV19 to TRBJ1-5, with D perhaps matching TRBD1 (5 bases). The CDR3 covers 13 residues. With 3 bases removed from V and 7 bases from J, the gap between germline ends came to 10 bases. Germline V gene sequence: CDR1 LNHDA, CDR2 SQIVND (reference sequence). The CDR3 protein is CASSMWGRQPQHF. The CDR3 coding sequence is TGTGCCAGTAGTATGTGGGGCAGGCAGCCCCAGCATTTT.

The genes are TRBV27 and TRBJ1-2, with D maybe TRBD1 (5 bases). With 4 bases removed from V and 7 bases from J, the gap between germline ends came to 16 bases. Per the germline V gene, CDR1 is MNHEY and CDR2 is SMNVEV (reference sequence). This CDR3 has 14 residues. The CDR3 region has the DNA TGTGCCAGCAGTTCTCCGGGACGGCGGGGTGGCTACACCTTC. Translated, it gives CASSSPGRRGGYTF.

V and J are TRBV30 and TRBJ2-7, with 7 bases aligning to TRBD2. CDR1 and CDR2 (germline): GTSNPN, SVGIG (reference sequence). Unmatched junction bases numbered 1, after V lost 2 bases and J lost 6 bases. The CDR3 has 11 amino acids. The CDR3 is CAWSWGGEQYF. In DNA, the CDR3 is TGTGCCTGGAGTTGGGGGGGCGAGCAGTACTTC.

The CDR3 coding sequence is TGCGCCAGCAGGGACAGCCAAGAGACCCAGTACTTC. Its translation: CASRDSQETQYF. This chain uses TRBV5-1 with TRBJ2-5; D perhaps matches TRBD1 (6 bases). The CDR3 length is 12 residues. Germline values: CDR1 SGHRS, CDR2 YFSETQ. V lost 5 bases to trimming and J lost 1 base, with 6 bases between them.

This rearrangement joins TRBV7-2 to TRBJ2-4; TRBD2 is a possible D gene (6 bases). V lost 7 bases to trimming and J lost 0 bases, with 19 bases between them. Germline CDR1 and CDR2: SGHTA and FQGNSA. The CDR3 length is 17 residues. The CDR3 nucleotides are TGTGCCAGCACCCCAGGTCGGGGGAAGGAAGCCAAAAACATTCAGTACTTC. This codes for CASTPGRGKEAKNIQYF.

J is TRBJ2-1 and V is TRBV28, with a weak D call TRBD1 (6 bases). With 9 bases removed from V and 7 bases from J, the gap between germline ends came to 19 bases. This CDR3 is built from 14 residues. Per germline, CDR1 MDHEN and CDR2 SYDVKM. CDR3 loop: CASGVGGAENEQFF. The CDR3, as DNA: TGTGCCAGTGGGGTAGGGGGAGCGGAAAATGAGCAGTTCTTC. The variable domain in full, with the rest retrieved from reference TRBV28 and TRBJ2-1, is DVKVTQSSRYLVKRTGEKVFLECVQDMDHENMFWYRQDPGLGLRLIYFSYDVKMKEKGDIPEGYSVSREKKERFSLILESASTNQTSMYLCASGVGGAENEQFFGPGTRLTVL.

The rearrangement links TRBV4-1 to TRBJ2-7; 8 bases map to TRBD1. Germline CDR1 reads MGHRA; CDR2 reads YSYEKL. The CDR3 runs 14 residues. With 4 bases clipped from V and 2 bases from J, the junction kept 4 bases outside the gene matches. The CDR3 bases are TGCGCCAGCAGCCTCCGGGACAGGACCTACGAGCAGTACTTC. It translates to CASSLRDRTYEQYF.

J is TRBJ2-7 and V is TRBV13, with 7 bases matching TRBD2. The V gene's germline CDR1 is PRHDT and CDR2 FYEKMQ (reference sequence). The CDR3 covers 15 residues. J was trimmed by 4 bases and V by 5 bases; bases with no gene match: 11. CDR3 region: CASSPAIAGGYEQYF. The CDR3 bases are TGTGCCAGCAGCCCAGCCATAGCGGGTGGGTACGAGCAGTACTTC.

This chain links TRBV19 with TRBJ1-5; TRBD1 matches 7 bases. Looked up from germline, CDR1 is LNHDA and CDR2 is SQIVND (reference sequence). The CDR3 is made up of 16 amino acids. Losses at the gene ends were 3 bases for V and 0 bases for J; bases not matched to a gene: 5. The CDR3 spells CASSMMTGNSNQPQHF. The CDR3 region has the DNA TGTGCCAGTAGTATGATGACAGGGAATAGCAATCAGCCCCAGCATTTT.

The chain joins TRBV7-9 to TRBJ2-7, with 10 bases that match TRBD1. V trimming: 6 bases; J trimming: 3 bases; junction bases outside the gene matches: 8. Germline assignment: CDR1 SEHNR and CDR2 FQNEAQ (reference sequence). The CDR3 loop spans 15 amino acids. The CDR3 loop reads CASRISGTGDYEQYF. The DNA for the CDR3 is TGTGCCAGCAGGATATCCGGGACAGGGGACTACGAGCAGTACTTC.

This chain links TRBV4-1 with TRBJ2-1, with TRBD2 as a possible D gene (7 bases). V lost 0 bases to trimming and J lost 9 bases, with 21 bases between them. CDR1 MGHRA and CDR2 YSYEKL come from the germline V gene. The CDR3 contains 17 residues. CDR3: CASSQDRWGGAVGEQFF. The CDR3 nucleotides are TGCGCCAGCAGCCAAGATCGTTGGGGGGGGGCGGTCGGTGAGCAGTTCTTC.

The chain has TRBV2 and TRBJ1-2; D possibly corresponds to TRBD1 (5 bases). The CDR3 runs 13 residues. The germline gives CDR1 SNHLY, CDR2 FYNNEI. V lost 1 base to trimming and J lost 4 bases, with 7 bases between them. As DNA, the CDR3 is TGTGCCAGCAGTGAAGGACAGTCCTATGGCTACACCTTC. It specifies CASSEGQSYGYTF.

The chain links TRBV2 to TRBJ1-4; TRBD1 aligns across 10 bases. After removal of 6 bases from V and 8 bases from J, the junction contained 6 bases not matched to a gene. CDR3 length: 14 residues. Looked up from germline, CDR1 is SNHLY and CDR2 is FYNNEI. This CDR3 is CASRGQGQGEKLFF. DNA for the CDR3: TGTGCCAGCAGGGGACAGGGGCAGGGGGAAAAACTGTTTTTT.